Listed here is a single T cell receptor (beta chain). No antigen is known for it. The data were obtained in a study of blood T cells in healthy people across ages. A second PCR of roughly 7 to 11 cycles used a sample-barcoded 5' primer and a J-beta primer mix. Through a template-switch adaptor with 12 random nucleotides, each cDNA molecule received a tag. TCRdb ran MiXCR on the 5' RACE reads and lists one entry per CDR3 protein. The sample holds about 1.4 million distinct CDR3 sequences, almost 60% seen once. Per germline, CDR1 SEHNR and CDR2 FQNEAQ (reference sequence). V dropped 4 bases and J dropped 5 bases, with 14 bases sitting between them. The CDR3 runs 14 residues. Study findings and constraints: Comparison with aged donors showed that long-lived donors had more naive CD4+ cells and higher diversity.

The chain employs TRBV7-9 and TRBJ1-1; D gene unclear. The sequencing sample was made of blood. The clonotype comes from a man between 18 and 35 years old in good health. The CDR3 nucleotides are TGTGCCAGCAGCTCATCCCAAAAGGTGACTGAAGCTTTCTTT. This gives the protein CASSSSQKVTEAFF. The variable domain in full, completed from reference TRBV7-9 and TRBJ1-1, reads DTGVSQNPRHKITKRGQNVTFRCDPISEHNRLYWYRQTLGQGPEFLTYFQNEAQLEKSRLLSDRFSAERPKGSFSTLEIQRTEQGDSAMYLCASSSSQKVTEAFFGQGTRLTVV.